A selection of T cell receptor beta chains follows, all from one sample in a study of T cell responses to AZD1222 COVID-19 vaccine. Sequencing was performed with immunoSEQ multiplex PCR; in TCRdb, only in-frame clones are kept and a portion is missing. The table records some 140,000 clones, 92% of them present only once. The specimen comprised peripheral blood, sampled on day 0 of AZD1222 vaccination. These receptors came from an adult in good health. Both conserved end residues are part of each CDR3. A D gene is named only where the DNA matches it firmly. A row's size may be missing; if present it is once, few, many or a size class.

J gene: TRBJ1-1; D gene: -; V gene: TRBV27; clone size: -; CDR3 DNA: TGTGCCAGCAGTCCCTCAATTGGGGAAATGAACACTGAAGCTTTCTTT; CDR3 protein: CASSPSIGEMNTEAFF
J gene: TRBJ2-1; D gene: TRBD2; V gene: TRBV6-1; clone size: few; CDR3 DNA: TGTGCCAGCAGTGAGGCGGGAGGTAACAATGAGCAGTTCTTC; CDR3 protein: CASSEAGGNNEQFF
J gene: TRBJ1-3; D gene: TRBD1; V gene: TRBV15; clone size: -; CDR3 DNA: TGTGCCACCAGCAGAGATTTGGCACAGGGGGGCGGAAACACCATATATTTT; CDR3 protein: CATSRDLAQGGGNTIYF
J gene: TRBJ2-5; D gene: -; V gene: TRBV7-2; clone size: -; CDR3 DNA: TGTGCCAGCAGCTTAGAGTGGACGCAAGAGACCCAGTACTTC; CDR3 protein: CASSLEWTQETQYF
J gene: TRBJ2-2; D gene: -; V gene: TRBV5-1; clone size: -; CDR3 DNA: TGCGCCAGCAGCTTGCAAAGCTCTAACACCGGGGAGCTGTTTTTT; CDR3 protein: CASSLQSSNTGELFF
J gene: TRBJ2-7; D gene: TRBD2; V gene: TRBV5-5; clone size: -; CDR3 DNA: TGTGCCAGCAGACCCCTAGCGGATTACTCCTACGAGCAGTACTTC; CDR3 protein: CASRPLADYSYEQYF
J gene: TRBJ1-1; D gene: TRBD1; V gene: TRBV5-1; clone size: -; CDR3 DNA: TGCGCCAGCAGCTTGGAACAGGGGATTAACACTGAAGCTTTCTTT; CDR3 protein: CASSLEQGINTEAFF
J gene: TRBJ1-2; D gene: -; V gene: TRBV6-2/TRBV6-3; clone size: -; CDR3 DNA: TGTGCCAGCAGTAACCCGACAGGAGGCTACACCTTC; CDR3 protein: CASSNPTGGYTF
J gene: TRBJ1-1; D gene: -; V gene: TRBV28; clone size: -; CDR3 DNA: TGTGCCAGCAGTTTTAGGGGCGGGGGTTGGTCTCTCAACTACCCTTTT; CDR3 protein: CASSFRGGGWSLNYPF
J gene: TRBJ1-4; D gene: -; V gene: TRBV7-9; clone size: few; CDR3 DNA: TGTGCCAGCAGCTACGACTACAGCGGATTTAATGAAAAACTGTTTTTT; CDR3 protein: CASSYDYSGFNEKLFF
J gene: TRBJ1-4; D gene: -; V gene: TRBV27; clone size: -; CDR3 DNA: TGTGCCAGCGGCCGCGGTGGGGACAATGAAAAACTGTTTTTT; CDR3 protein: CASGRGGDNEKLFF
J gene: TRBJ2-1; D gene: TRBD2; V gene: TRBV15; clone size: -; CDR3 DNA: TGTGCCACCAGCAGAGATAGGTCGTCTAGCGGGATTTCCTTCAATGAGCAGTTCTTC; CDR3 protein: CATSRDRSSSGISFNEQFF
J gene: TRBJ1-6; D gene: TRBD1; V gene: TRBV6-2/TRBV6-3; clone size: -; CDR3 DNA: TGTGCCAGCAGTCGACAGGGACCCAATTCACCCCTCCACTTT; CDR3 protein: CASSRQGPNSPLHF
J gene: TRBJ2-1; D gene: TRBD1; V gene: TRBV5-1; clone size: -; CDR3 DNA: TGCGCCAGCAGCTTGGGGCGAGGTGGCACAGGGGGATACAATGAGCAGTTCTTC; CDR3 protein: CASSLGRGGTGGYNEQFF
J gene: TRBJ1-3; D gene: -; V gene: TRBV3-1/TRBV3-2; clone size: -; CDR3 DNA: TGTGCCAGCAGCCAAGTTGGCAGCCGCTCTGGAAACACCATATATTTT; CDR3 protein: CASSQVGSRSGNTIYF
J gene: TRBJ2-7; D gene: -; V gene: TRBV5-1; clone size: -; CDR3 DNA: TGCGCCAGCAGTCAGGTACAGGGCAGGGAGCAGTACTTC; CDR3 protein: CASSQVQGREQYF
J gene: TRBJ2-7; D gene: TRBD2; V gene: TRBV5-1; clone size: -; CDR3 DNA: TGCGCCAGCAACGTACGACCGGCGGGACTGAGCGGGAGCTACGAGCAGTACTTC; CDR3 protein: CASNVRPAGLSGSYEQYF
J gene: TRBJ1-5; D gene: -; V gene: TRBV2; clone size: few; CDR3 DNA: TGTGCCAGCAGTGAAGCGGTTGAACGGGTCGGAGGGCGGGGGGTTCAGCCCCAGCATTTT; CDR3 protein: CASSEAVERVGGRGVQPQHF
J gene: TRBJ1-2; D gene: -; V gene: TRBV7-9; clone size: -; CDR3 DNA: TGTGCCAGCAGCCGGTCCCCGGTGATGGCCTTC; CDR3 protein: CASSRSPVMAF
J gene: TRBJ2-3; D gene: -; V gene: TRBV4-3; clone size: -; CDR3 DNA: TGCGCCAGCAGCCAAGATATCACCCCTGGCACAGATACGCAGTATTTT; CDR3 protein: CASSQDITPGTDTQYF
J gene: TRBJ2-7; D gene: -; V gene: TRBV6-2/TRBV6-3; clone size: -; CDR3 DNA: TGTGCCAGCAGTCACCCAGAGGCCGAGCAGTACTTC; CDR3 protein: CASSHPEAEQYF
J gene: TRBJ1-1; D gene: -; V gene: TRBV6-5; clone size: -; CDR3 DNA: TGTGCCAGCAGTTACTCGACGGCCCAGTTGAACACTGAAGCTTTCTTT; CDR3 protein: CASSYSTAQLNTEAFF
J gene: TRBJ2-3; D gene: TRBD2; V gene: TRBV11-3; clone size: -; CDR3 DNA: TGTGCCAGCAGCTCCCGGACTAGCGGGAGCGCAGATACGCAGTATTTT; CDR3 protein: CASSSRTSGSADTQYF
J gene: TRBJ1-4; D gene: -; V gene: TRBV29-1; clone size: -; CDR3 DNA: TGCAGCGTTGAATTATGGCGTACTAATGAAAAACTGTTTTTT; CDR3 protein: CSVELWRTNEKLFF
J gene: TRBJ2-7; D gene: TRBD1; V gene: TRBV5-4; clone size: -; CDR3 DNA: TGTGCCAGCAGCCGACCCGGGACAGGGGCTTACGAGCAGTACTTC; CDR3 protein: CASSRPGTGAYEQYF
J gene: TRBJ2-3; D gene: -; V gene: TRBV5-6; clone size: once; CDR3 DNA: TGTGCCAGCAGCCCGTTAGAAGCCCTCAGCACAGATACGCAGTATTTT; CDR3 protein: CASSPLEALSTDTQYF
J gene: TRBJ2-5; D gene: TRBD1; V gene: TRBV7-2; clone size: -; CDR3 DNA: TGTGCCAGCAGCTTACACAGGGGGCCGGAGACCCAGTACTTC; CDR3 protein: CASSLHRGPETQYF
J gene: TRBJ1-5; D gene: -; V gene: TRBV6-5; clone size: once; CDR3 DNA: TGTGCCAGCAGGCCCCGGGCTAGCAATCAGCCCCAGCATTTT; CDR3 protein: CASRPRASNQPQHF
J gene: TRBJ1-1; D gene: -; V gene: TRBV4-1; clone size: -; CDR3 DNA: TGCGCCAGCAGCGCCCCGGGGGAAGCTTTCTTT; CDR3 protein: CASSAPGEAFF
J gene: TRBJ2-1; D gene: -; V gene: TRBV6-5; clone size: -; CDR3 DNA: TGTGCCAGCAGTTACGGCGGCGGGCGGCCGTTCTTC; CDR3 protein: CASSYGGGRPFF
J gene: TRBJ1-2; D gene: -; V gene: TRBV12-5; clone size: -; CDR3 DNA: TGTGCTAGTGGTTTGGCAGGGACCCACGACCGTAGGACAAACTATGGCTACACCTTC; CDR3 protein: CASGLAGTHDRRTNYGYTF
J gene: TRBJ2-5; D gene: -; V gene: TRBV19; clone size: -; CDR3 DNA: TGTGCCAGTAGTATCTTTCAGGAGGTGGAGACCCAGTACTTC; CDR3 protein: CASSIFQEVETQYF
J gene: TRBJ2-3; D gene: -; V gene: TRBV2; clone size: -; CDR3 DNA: TGTGCCAGCTCGTTCTCACGGGGGGCGGATACGCAGTATTTT; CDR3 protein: CASSFSRGADTQYF
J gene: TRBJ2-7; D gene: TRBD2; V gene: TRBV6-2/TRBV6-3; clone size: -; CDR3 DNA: TGTGCCAGCAGTTACTCGACTAGCGGGGGCCATAACCCGTACGAGCAGTACTTC; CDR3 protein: CASSYSTSGGHNPYEQYF
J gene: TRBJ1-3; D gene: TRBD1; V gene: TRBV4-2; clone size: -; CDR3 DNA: TGTGCCAGCAGCCAGTCGCGGACAGGGCCGGGTGGAAACACCATATATTTT; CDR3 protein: CASSQSRTGPGGNTIYF
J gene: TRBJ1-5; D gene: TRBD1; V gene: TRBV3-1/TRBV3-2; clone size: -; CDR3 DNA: TGTGCCAGCAGCCTAGGAGGGACAGGGCATCAGCCCCAGCATTTT; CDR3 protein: CASSLGGTGHQPQHF
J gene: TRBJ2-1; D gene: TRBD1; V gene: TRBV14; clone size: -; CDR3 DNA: TGTGCCAGCAGCCCCGGACAGGGCTACAATGAGCAGTTCTTC; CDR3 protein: CASSPGQGYNEQFF
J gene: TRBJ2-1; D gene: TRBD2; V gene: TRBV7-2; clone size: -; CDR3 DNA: TGTGCCAGCAGCTTAGTTCGTAGCGGGAACAATGAGCAGTTCTTC; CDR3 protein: CASSLVRSGNNEQFF
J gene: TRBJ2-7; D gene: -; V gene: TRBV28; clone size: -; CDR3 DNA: TGTGCCAGCACGTTCTCTGGACGCGTGGACGGCTACGAGCAGTACTTC; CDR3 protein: CASTFSGRVDGYEQYF
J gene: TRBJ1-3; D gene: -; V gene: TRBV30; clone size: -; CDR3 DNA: TGTGCCTGGAAGGTACCAGGGAGCTCTGGAAACACCATATATTTT; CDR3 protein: CAWKVPGSSGNTIYF
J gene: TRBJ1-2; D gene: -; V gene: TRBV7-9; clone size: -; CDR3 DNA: TGTGCCAGCAGCTTAGAAGAGGATTATGGCTACACCTTC; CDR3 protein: CASSLEEDYGYTF
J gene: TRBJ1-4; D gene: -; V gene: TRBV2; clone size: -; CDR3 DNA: TGTGCCAGCAGTGACCAATTTACTAATGAAAAACTGTTTTTT; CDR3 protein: CASSDQFTNEKLFF
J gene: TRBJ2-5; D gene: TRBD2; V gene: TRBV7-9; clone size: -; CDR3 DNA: TGTGCCAGCAGCTTTTCAATCGGCGGGAGGGCCCGGGGAGAGACCCAGTACTTC; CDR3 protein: CASSFSIGGRARGETQYF